This T cell receptor beta chain derives from a study of blood T cell repertoires in COVID-19. Authors' analysis steps: Reference gene primer amplification yielded estimated nucleated cell counts. Some clones are missing from TCRdb's copy, which holds only in-frame ones; the method was immunoSEQ multiplex PCR. V, J and clone size were drawn from that table, and D and trimming were deduced from the DNA. The data hold tens of thousands of clones, with about 89% observed a single time. V trimming: 1 base; J trimming: 4 bases; junction bases outside the gene matches: 4. Germline loops: CDR1 MNHNS, CDR2 SASEGT. This CDR3 contains 15 residues.

Specimen: peripheral blood. The source is a man in his 60s with acute or convalescent COVID-19. The genes are TRBV6-1 and TRBJ1-5; 7 bases map to TRBD1. Here the CDR3 reads CASSEGQGQNQPQHF. The CDR3 DNA is TGTGCCAGCAGTGAAGGACAGGGCCAAAATCAGCCCCAGCATTTT.